The sequence of this TCR beta chain was determined in a study of regulatory T cells in long-lasting Graves disease. Construction of TCR beta libraries relied on iRepertoire HTBI primers and on Arm-PCR targeting CDR3 regions. How the authors handled the data: Sample data revealed 60 to 80 TRBV and 12 to 15 TRBJ segments. MiXCR, applied by TCRdb to the multiplex PCR reads, yields one record per CDR3 protein. Here the V and J calls rest on TCRdb's processing, not on the authors' analysis. The table has about 530,000 distinct CDR3 sequences, around 15% seen once; the top ten hold more than 20%. Noted time point: newly diagnosed GD, antithyroid drugs for less than 3 months. From PBMCs, RNA was extracted and then used to make the TCR library. Looked up from germline, CDR1 is MNHEY and CDR2 is SVGAGI. The V end lost 0 bases, the J end lost 3 bases, and 5 bases lay between the germline ends. CDR3 length equals 13 residues.

This clonotype was counted ten times or more. These data also featured in a second study, about T cells in Graves' hyperthyroidism and ophthalmopathy.

The chain uses TRBV6-5 and TRBJ1-1; D not resolved. The sequencing used peripheral blood mononuclear cells (PBMCs), collected at new diagnosis, from a patient treated with antithyroid drugs. The TCR originated in a woman aged 35-65 years with Graves disease. The CDR3 spells CASSYSEDTEAFF. The CDR3 DNA follows: TGTGCCAGCAGTTACTCCGAGGACACTGAAGCTTTCTTT.